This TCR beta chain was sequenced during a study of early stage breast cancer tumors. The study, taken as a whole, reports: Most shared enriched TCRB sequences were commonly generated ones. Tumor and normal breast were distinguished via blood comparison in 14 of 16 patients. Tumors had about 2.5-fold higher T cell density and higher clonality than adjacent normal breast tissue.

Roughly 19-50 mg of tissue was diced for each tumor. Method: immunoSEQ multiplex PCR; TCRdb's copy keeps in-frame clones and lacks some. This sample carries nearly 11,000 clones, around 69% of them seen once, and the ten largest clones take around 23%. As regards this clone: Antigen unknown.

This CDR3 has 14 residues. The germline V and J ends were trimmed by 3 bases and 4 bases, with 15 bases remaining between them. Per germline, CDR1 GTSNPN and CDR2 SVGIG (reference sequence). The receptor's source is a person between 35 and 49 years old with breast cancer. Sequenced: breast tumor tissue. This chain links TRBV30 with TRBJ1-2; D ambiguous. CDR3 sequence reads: CAWRDLDTAYGYTF. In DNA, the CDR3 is TGTGCCTGGAGGGACCTCGACACAGCCTATGGCTACACCTTC.